Listed below are T cell receptor beta chains from one sample, sequenced in a study of shared clonotypes between healthy human individuals. Using immunoSEQ multiplex PCR, the repertoire was profiled, and TCRdb retains in-frame clones only, with some absent. The table lists about 2,200,000 clones, about 93% of them singletons, with more than 1.5% in the top ten. The specimen was naive CD8+ T cells from PBMCs. The receptors shown here come from a man between 18 and 35 years old in good health. Some clones in this sample may be carry-over from other donors' samples. CDR3s include the opening cysteine and the closing phenylalanine or tryptophan. The D gene is left open where the match is weak. Size is omitted from some rows. Given values are once, few, many or a class for expanded clones.

J	D	V	size	CDR3	DNA
TRBJ2-3	TRBD2	TRBV28	NA	CASSLYGREGTQYF	TGTGCCAGCAGTTTGTACGGGAGGGAAGGGACGCAGTATTTT
TRBJ1-1	NA	TRBV7-9	NA	CASSPQTFARMNTEAFF	TGTGCCAGCAGCCCCCAGACATTTGCCCGCATGAACACTGAAGCTTTCTTT
TRBJ2-1	NA	TRBV2	NA	CANKDVSGTEGYNEQFF	TGTGCCAACAAAGATGTTTCCGGGACTGAAGGATACAATGAGCAGTTCTTC
TRBJ2-1	TRBD1	TRBV4-1	NA	CASSQPDRGPYEQFF	TGCGCCAGCAGCCAACCAGACAGGGGGCCGTATGAGCAGTTCTTC
TRBJ2-7	NA	TRBV5-6	NA	CASSQGTLAPYEQYF	TGTGCCAGCAGCCAAGGGACCTTGGCGCCCTACGAGCAGTACTTC
TRBJ2-1	TRBD2	TRBV4-2	NA	CASSQFGPGGELYNEQFF	TGTGCCAGCAGCCAATTCGGGCCCGGGGGGGAGCTCTACAATGAGCAGTTCTTC
TRBJ1-4	NA	TRBV5-6	NA	CASSFRGVNEKLFF	TGTGCCAGCAGCTTTAGGGGAGTTAATGAAAAACTGTTTTTT
TRBJ2-1	NA	TRBV7-9	few	CASSISGDEQFF	TGTGCCAGCAGCATCTCTGGTGATGAGCAGTTCTTC
TRBJ2-1	TRBD1	TRBV7-2	NA	CASSPGDRFSSSYNEQFF	TGTGCCAGCAGCCCCGGGGACAGGTTCTCTTCCTCCTACAATGAGCAGTTCTTC
TRBJ2-2	NA	TRBV28	NA	CASSSLPGELFF	TGTGCCAGCAGCTCGCTGCCAGGGGAGCTGTTTTTT
TRBJ2-6	NA	TRBV5-6	NA	CASSYGPKGIVLTF	TGTGCCAGCAGCTACGGGCCAAAGGGAATCGTCCTGACTTTC
TRBJ2-7	NA	TRBV7-9	NA	CASSLVFGEQYF	TGTGCCAGCAGCTTAGTATTCGGCGAGCAGTACTTC
TRBJ2-5	NA	TRBV9	NA	CASSVDGAETQYF	TGTGCCAGCAGCGTAGACGGGGCGGAGACCCAGTACTTC
TRBJ1-1	NA	TRBV7-9	NA	CASSPPASLNTEAFF	TGTGCCAGCAGCCCCCCGGCCAGCTTGAACACTGAAGCTTTCTTT
TRBJ1-2	TRBD1	TRBV15	NA	CATSSSRTGGYGYTF	TGTGCCACCAGCAGTAGCCGGACAGGCGGCTATGGCTACACCTTC
TRBJ2-7	TRBD2	TRBV19	NA	CASSQRASGSYEQYF	TGTGCCAGTAGCCAGAGGGCTAGCGGGAGCTACGAGCAGTACTTC
TRBJ1-5	NA	TRBV4-2	NA	CASSQDDGEGNQPQHF	TGTGCCAGCAGCCAAGATGACGGGGAGGGCAATCAGCCCCAGCATTTT
TRBJ1-2	NA	TRBV10-2	once	CASSGNRRSNYGYTF	TGCGCCAGCAGTGGAAACAGGAGAAGCAACTATGGCTACACCTTC
TRBJ2-7	NA	TRBV7-3	NA	CASSLGGALSEQYF	TGTGCCAGCAGCTTAGGGGGGGCACTTAGCGAGCAGTACTTC
TRBJ1-1	NA	TRBV19	NA	CASIPKAAGEEAFF	TGTGCCAGTATCCCCAAGGCCGCGGGGGAAGAAGCTTTCTTT
TRBJ2-3	NA	TRBV27	NA	CASSFIPLRESTDTQYF	TGTGCCAGCAGTTTCATACCCCTTCGGGAGAGCACAGATACGCAGTATTTT
TRBJ2-7	TRBD2	TRBV27	NA	CASSQWGLAEGSYEQYF	TGTGCCAGCAGTCAGTGGGGACTAGCGGAGGGATCCTACGAGCAGTACTTC
TRBJ2-2	TRBD2	TRBV9	NA	CASSAGLAGAYTGELFF	TGTGCCAGCAGCGCGGGACTAGCGGGAGCTTACACCGGGGAGCTGTTTTTT
TRBJ2-7	TRBD1	TRBV15	NA	CATSGTTGVTHEQYF	TGTGCCACCAGCGGGACGACAGGGGTAACCCACGAGCAGTACTTC
TRBJ2-1	NA	TRBV27	once	CASSWVSSYNEQFF	TGTGCCAGCAGTTGGGTGAGCTCCTACAATGAGCAGTTCTTC
TRBJ2-2	NA	TRBV27	NA	CASAPWDPLPGELFF	TGTGCCAGCGCTCCCTGGGACCCGTTGCCCGGGGAGCTGTTTTTT
TRBJ2-7	NA	TRBV28	NA	CASSFVGIDEQYF	TGTGCCAGCAGTTTTGTAGGGATCGACGAGCAGTACTTC
TRBJ1-1	NA	TRBV5-1	NA	CASSFRPPGTEAFF	TGCGCCAGCAGCTTCCGACCTCCGGGGACTGAAGCTTTCTTT
TRBJ2-7	TRBD2	TRBV7-2	NA	CASSRSSGTSWYEQYF	TGTGCCAGCAGCCGCTCCTCCGGGACTAGCTGGTACGAGCAGTACTTC
TRBJ2-7	NA	TRBV10-1	NA	CASSSSGTGF	TGCGCCAGCAGTTCCTCCGGGACGGGCTTC
TRBJ2-3	TRBD2	TRBV7-2	NA	CASSLAGHHGTSGSEPQYF	TGTGCCAGCAGCTTAGCCGGACACCACGGGACTAGCGGTTCAGAGCCGCAGTATTTT
TRBJ1-2	NA	TRBV5-1	NA	CASSLYGDGYTF	TGCGCCAGCAGCTTGTACGGGGATGGCTACACCTTC
TRBJ2-1	TRBD1	TRBV12-5	NA	CASGLVTGGQLEQFF	TGTGCTAGTGGTTTGGTAACAGGGGGGCAATTGGAGCAGTTCTTC
TRBJ2-7	NA	TRBV5-1	NA	CATSTPGAPYEQYF	TGCGCCACCTCGACCCCCGGGGCGCCCTACGAGCAGTACTTC
TRBJ1-4	NA	TRBV6-5	NA	CASSSQRGLNEKLFF	TGTGCCAGCAGTTCTCAGAGAGGCCTTAATGAAAAACTGTTTTTT
TRBJ2-7	NA	TRBV10-1	NA	CASSDGDEQYF	TGCGCCAGCAGTGACGGGGACGAGCAGTACTTC
TRBJ2-7	TRBD2	TRBV19	NA	CATRRRGDSYEQYF	TGTGCCACCCGAAGGCGGGGGGACTCCTACGAGCAGTACTTC
TRBJ2-7	TRBD1	TRBV4-1	NA	CASSPGTGESYEQYF	TGCGCCAGCAGCCCAGGGACAGGGGAGAGCTACGAGCAGTACTTC
TRBJ2-1	TRBD2	TRBV4-3	NA	CASSTGTSGRADEQFF	TGCGCCAGCAGCACCGGGACTAGCGGGAGGGCCGATGAGCAGTTCTTC
TRBJ2-7	NA	TRBV7-9	once	CASSPNRGGMGEQYF	TGTGCCAGCAGCCCCAACAGGGGGGGGATGGGGGAGCAGTACTTC
TRBJ2-2	TRBD1	TRBV5-1	NA	CASSSGQGAGTGELFF	TGCGCCAGCAGCTCTGGACAGGGGGCAGGCACCGGGGAGCTGTTTTTT
TRBJ2-7	NA	TRBV14	NA	CASSQVTGSAYEQYF	TGTGCCAGCAGCCAAGTTACGGGGTCAGCCTACGAGCAGTACTTC
TRBJ1-5	TRBD1	TRBV27	few	CASSPTGEVQPQHF	TGTGCCAGCAGTCCGACAGGGGAGGTTCAGCCCCAGCATTTT
TRBJ2-2	TRBD2	TRBV29-1	NA	CSVEWSGRETGELFF	TGCAGCGTTGAGTGGAGCGGGAGGGAAACCGGGGAGCTGTTTTTT
TRBJ2-7	NA	TRBV19	NA	CASSIGGIHEQYF	TGTGCCAGTAGTATTGGCGGGATCCACGAGCAGTACTTC
TRBJ2-2	TRBD2	TRBV19	NA	CASSIPSGNTGELFF	TGTGCCAGTAGTATTCCTAGCGGGAACACCGGGGAGCTGTTTTTT
TRBJ2-7	NA	TRBV7-9	NA	CASSDGTYEQYF	TGTGCCAGCAGCGACGGGACCTACGAGCAGTACTTC
TRBJ2-7	NA	TRBV5-5	NA	CASSFARVWEQYF	TGTGCCAGCAGCTTCGCTCGTGTGTGGGAGCAGTACTTC
TRBJ2-2	NA	TRBV7-3	NA	CASSLTGGLQNTGELFF	TGTGCCAGCAGCTTAACGGGGGGACTCCAGAACACCGGGGAGCTGTTTTTT
TRBJ2-7	NA	TRBV4-1	NA	CASSQVQGVGEQYF	TGCGCCAGCAGCCAAGTGCAGGGAGTAGGGGAGCAGTACTTC
TRBJ2-7	NA	TRBV19	NA	CASSTRDWGYEQYF	TGTGCCAGTAGTACCCGGGACTGGGGCTACGAGCAGTACTTC
TRBJ2-2	NA	TRBV2	NA	CASSENKGRRNTGELFF	TGTGCCAGCAGTGAAAATAAGGGACGAAGGAACACCGGGGAGCTGTTTTTT
TRBJ2-5	TRBD2	TRBV27	NA	CASSLGPGTSGQETQYF	TGTGCCAGCAGTCTCGGGCCTGGGACTAGCGGCCAAGAGACCCAGTACTTC
TRBJ2-7	NA	TRBV5-1	NA	CASSLTPGNSYEQYF	TGCGCCAGCAGCTTGACCCCAGGGAACTCCTACGAGCAGTACTTC
TRBJ2-7	TRBD1	TRBV6-6	NA	CASRMDRGNYEQYF	TGTGCCAGCAGGATGGACAGGGGGAACTACGAGCAGTACTTC
TRBJ2-1	NA	TRBV28	NA	CASRLGRDTNNEQFF	TGTGCCAGCAGACTCGGGCGGGACACCAACAATGAGCAGTTCTTC
TRBJ1-5	NA	TRBV6-5	NA	CASSYDSMQPQHF	TGTGCCAGCAGTTACGACTCAATGCAGCCCCAGCATTTT